The 14 T cell receptor beta chains below all came from one sample that was sequenced in a study of prognosis after radiotherapy for stage I lung cancer. By two-round multiplex PCR, the TCR beta CDR3 was amplified from genomic DNA. First-round PCR employed TRBV- and TRBJ-specific primers for each gene. Via MiXCR, TCRdb re-called the multiplex PCR reads, giving one row per CDR3 protein. This sample carries around 18,000 distinct CDR3 sequences, approximately 28% of them seen once, and the ten largest clones take approximately 32%. Sequenced here: PBMCs, sampled before or after stereotactic body radiation therapy (not recorded which). These receptor sequences come from a donor aged 50 or older with non-small cell lung cancer.

This clonotype was seen at least ten times. The chain links TRBV28 to TRBJ2-1, with D perhaps matching TRBD1 (5 bases). The V gene's germline CDR1 is MDHEN and CDR2 SYDVKM. The CDR3 spans 13 residues. The V gene lost 9 bases and the J gene lost 4 bases, with 13 bases spanning the gap. The CDR3 reads CASIQGTYNEQFF. The CDR3 DNA is TGTGCCAGTATCCAGGGTACTTACAATGAGCAGTTCTTC.

This clonotype has at least ten counts. The rearrangement uses TRBV28 and TRBJ2-1, with 11 positions matching TRBD2. This CDR3 has 18 amino acids. The germline V gene has CDR1 MDHEN and CDR2 SYDVKM. V lost 3 bases to trimming and J lost 7 bases; unmatched junction nucleotides: 14. The CDR3 sequence: CASSFPSKTSGIHNEQFF. The DNA of the CDR3 is TGTGCCAGCAGTTTCCCCTCCAAGACTAGCGGGATCCATAATGAGCAGTTCTTC.

This clonotype has at least ten counts. A much larger clonotype is one base distant, so this may be a read error. This chain uses TRBV11-2 with TRBJ1-3, with a tentative D call TRBD1 (6 bases). The CDR3 runs 15 residues. V lost 5 bases and J lost 6, with 17 bases in between. CDR1 is SGHAT and CDR2 is FQNNGV in the germline V gene. The CDR3 DNA follows: TGTGCCAGCAGCAGACAGGTCGAAATTGAAAACACCATATATTTT. Residues: CASSRQVEIENTIYF.

Relative to its sample, this clonotype is medium-sized. This chain joins TRBV7-9 and TRBJ2-1, with 10 bases matching TRBD2. Trimming took 5 bases from V and 6 from J; bases not matched to a gene: 4. Germline-derived CDR1 and CDR2 are SEHNR and FQNEAQ (reference sequence). CDR3 length: 14 amino acids. The CDR3 nucleotides are TGTGCCAGCAGCCTCCTAGCGGGAGCCAATGAGCAGTTCTTC. This encodes CASSLLAGANEQFF.

This clonotype was seen ten or more times. This could be a read error, since a much larger clone is one nucleotide away. The chain employs TRBV4-3 and TRBJ1-5; TRBD1 matches at 10 bases. The CDR3 runs 15 residues. Germline V gene data show CDR1 as LGHNA and CDR2 as YSLEER. V was clipped by 1 base and J by 11 bases; unmatched bases: 8. DNA for the CDR3: TGCGCCAGCAGCCAAGGGGACAGGGGCCGGCAGTCCCAGCATTTT. It yields the protein CASSQGDRGRQSQHF.

This clonotype came up many times. CDR3 sequence: CASSLTGVRTYEQYF. CDR3 DNA sequence: TGCGCCAGCAGCTTGACAGGGGTCAGGACCTACGAGCAGTACTTC. The chain has TRBV5-1 and TRBJ2-7; 7 bases map to TRBD1. The J segment lost 2 bases and the V segment lost 1 base, leaving 6 bases of the junction unmatched. The CDR3 runs 15 residues. CDR1 and CDR2 from the germline V gene are SGHRS and YFSETQ.

By share, this clonotype counts as medium-sized. This chain uses TRBV5-1 with TRBJ1-5, with a tentative D call TRBD1 (5 bases). This CDR3 comprises 18 residues. V was shortened by 1 base and J by 3 bases, with 20 bases between the two germline ends. The V gene's germline CDR1 is SGHRS and CDR2 YFSETQ. CDR3: CASSLRPEQGINNQPQHF. As DNA, the CDR3 is TGCGCCAGCAGCTTGAGACCAGAGCAGGGTATTAACAATCAGCCCCAGCATTTT.

This clonotype was seen at least ten times. The chain has TRBV12-3 or TRBV12-4 and TRBJ2-3; 7 positions agree with TRBD1. The CDR3 spans 14 residues. V lost 6 bases and J lost 5; bases outside the gene matches: 8. In DNA, the CDR3 is TGTGCCAGCAGCCCCCAGGGGGAAGGAGATACGCAGTATTTT. It codes for CASSPQGEGDTQYF.

Remarks on this clonotype: A read error likely explains this, since a far larger clone differs by one base. The rearrangement joins TRBV6-8 to TRBJ2-1, with D unresolved. This CDR3 spans 13 amino acids. The germline V gene has CDR1 MNHGY and CDR2 SAAAGT. As DNA, the CDR3 is TGTGTCAGCAGCAGCCTTAATGCAGGTGAGCAGTTCTTC. Its protein is CVSSSLNAGEQFF.

CDR3 nucleotides: TGTGCCAGCAGTGAAGCTTTGGTTCGGGAAAAACTGTTTTTT. It is translated as CASSEALVREKLFF. This chain uses TRBV6-2 or TRBV6-3 with TRBJ1-4, with D unresolved. Germline V lookup: CDR1 MNHEY, CDR2 SVGEGT. V was pared by 5 bases and J by 8 bases, with 15 bases between. CDR3 length equals 14 residues.

This clonotype was picked up many times. This chain joins TRBV29-1 and TRBJ1-1, with D perhaps matching TRBD1 (5 bases). The germline gives CDR1 SQVTM, CDR2 ANQGSEA. Trimming cost V 6 bases and J 7 bases, with 15 bases left between them. The CDR3 has 12 amino acids. CDR3: CSVGLTVHEAFF. Written as DNA, the CDR3 is TGCAGCGTGGGTTTGACAGTCCATGAAGCTTTCTTT.

This clonotype was observed a few times. The chain is built from TRBV3-1 and TRBJ2-5, with a possible D match to TRBD1 (5 bases). The V end was cut by 1 base, the J end by 4 bases, with 16 bases between. Germline CDR1 is LGHDT and CDR2 is YNNKEL (reference sequence). This CDR3 has 16 residues. The CDR3 DNA reads as TGTGCCAGCAGCCAAGCTAAAGGACACGGGTTAGAGACCCAGTACTTC. Translated, it gives CASSQAKGHGLETQYF.

At least ten counts were recorded for this clonotype. The chain is built from TRBV20-1 and TRBJ2-7, with 11 bases lining up with TRBD1. The CDR3 consists of 13 residues. The germline V gene encodes CDR1 DFQATT and CDR2 SNEGSKA (reference sequence). J gave up 3 bases and V 5 bases, and 3 bases lay outside the gene matches. The CDR3 DNA reads TGCAGTGCTCCCGGGACAGGGGGCTACGAGCAGTACTTC. This sequence encodes CSAPGTGGYEQYF.

This clonotype showed up many times. The chain is built from TRBV3-1 and TRBJ2-1, with 13 bases lining up with TRBD2. Looked up from germline, CDR1 is LGHDT and CDR2 is YNNKEL (reference sequence). Trimming removed 4 bases from V and 6 bases from J; junction bases left unmatched: 9. This CDR3 has 17 amino acids. In nucleotides, the CDR3 is TGTGCCAGCAGCCTCTGGACTAGCGGGAGAAAAGGCAATGAGCAGTTCTTC. This codes for CASSLWTSGRKGNEQFF.